This T cell receptor (beta chain) was sequenced during a study of T cells in Graves' hyperthyroidism and ophthalmopathy. The CDR3 consists of 12 residues. In germline, CDR1 is MNHEY, CDR2 SMNVEV (reference sequence). With V trimmed by 4 bases and J by 6 bases, 2 bases remained unmatched. Study observations and caveats: Researchers found most expanded thyroid clonotypes above 0.001 in blood as well. Median prediction lead before ophthalmopathy onset was roughly 6 months with the model.

In its sample, this clonotype was seen many times. Its antigen remains unidentified. RNA transcripts gave rise to amplified TCR beta CDR3 regions. The primer set for the first-round RT-PCR of the TCR CDR3 was HTBI. Via MiXCR, TCRdb re-called the multiplex PCR reads, giving one row per CDR3 protein. Of 300,000 to 450,000 distinct CDR3 sequences in the sample, about 15% are singletons; the top ten hold 32%. The sequence was obtained from a woman in her thirties with Graves' hyperthyroidism. The chain links TRBV27 to TRBJ2-7, with 8 bases lining up with TRBD1. Material: blood. The CDR3 coding sequence is TGTGCCAGCAGTTGGACAGGGACCGAGCAGTACTTC. Its translation: CASSWTGTEQYF.